What follows is one TCR beta chain and its context. This clonotype was seen a few times. The antigen this receptor binds is unknown. No base quality values were provided; no much bigger clone lies one nucleotide off. The sample's treatment or condition label, in plain terms: live attenuated yellow fever vaccine strain. A standard Ficoll-Paque protocol was used to isolate PBMCs from peripheral blood. Dynabeads CD4 and CD8 positive selection kits were used to isolate CD4 and CD8 T-cell fractions. TriZol was used to extract RNA from bulk PBMCs, CD4 and CD8 fractions, and dextramer-positive and dextramer-negative fractions. This record comes from a study of T cells after yellow fever vaccination (dated by TCRdb to between 2018 and 2020). With respect to the entire study: Libraries from fractions with low cell numbers were prepared with the SMART-Seq v4 Ultra Low Input RNA kit. Blood was collected at multiple timepoints before and after primary and secondary immunization, and bulk PBMC replicates and cell subsets were isolated. Two healthy male donors, one aged 18 to 30 and one aged 30 to 40 years, made up the cohort. To follow T-cell clones before and after primary and booster YFV17D yellow fever vaccination, bulk TCR alpha and beta repertoires were sequenced over time. Broad study findings and their caveats: Compared with the primary T-cell response, the secondary T-cell response was faster but weaker, reaching its peak on day 5 rather than on day 15. A small fraction of clonotypes showed up in both the CD4 and CD8 compartments, probably as a result of convergent recombination. After the booster, most clones that had expanded after primary vaccination were detected again (about 97% of CD4 and 70% to 90% of CD8), suggesting broad maintenance of memory. Only a couple of donors were included in the study, so the extent to which the findings can be generalized is limited. Because abundant contaminating clonotypes from the bulk population could be contained in FACS-sorted repertoires, computational filtering was required.

Deletion took 5 bases off V and 0 bases off J, with a span of 12 bases between the germline ends. From a lookup of the germline V gene, CDR1 and CDR2 are MNHEY and SVGAGI. CDR3 length: 15 amino acids, cysteine to phenylalanine. Of the read, only the CDR3 DNA is kept; its 45 bases are in frame from base 1. TCRdb records Illumina NovaSeq 6000 as the sequencer. TCR cDNA was made using 5'RACE template switching, a step that added a universal primer site and unique molecular identifiers. cDNA synthesis was primed from both the TCR alpha and TCR beta constant segments. Two PCR steps were used to amplify libraries, with sample barcodes and sequencing adapters being added in the second step. Sequencing of the libraries was done on either Illumina HiSeq 2500 (2x100 bp) or NovaSeq (2x150 bp). Regarding the original processing steps: Reads were demultiplexed and collapsed into UMI consensus sequences with MIGEC, and V(D)J alignment was performed with MiXCR. Clonotypes responding to the vaccine were identified with edgeR on replicate PBMC samples, with the criteria of FDR below 0.01 and a log2 fold change above 5 up to day 15. CD4 or CD8 identity was assigned to each bulk clonotype according to whether the clonotype was present at higher abundance in the sequenced CD4 repertoire or the sequenced CD8 repertoire. TCRdb reprocessed the public reads (quality trimming at Q25 with fastp, clone calling with MiXCR) and kept in-frame beta chains. Merged by CDR3 protein, the rows form single entries marked with the most common genes and DNA. The V and J calls and clone size are TCRdb's, not the authors'. For this sample there are about 320,000 distinct CDR3 sequences; about 10% appear just once. The ten most abundant clones make up around 3.2% of the sample.

The sequence was collected from a man between 18 and 35 years old who received the YFV17D yellow fever vaccine. This chain is built from TRBV6-5 and TRBJ2-3, and possibly TRBD2, on 6 matching bases. The sample consisted of CD4+ T cells sorted from PBMCs, taken 45 days after the yellow fever booster vaccination. Here is the DNA: TGTGCCAGCAGTCGTACCGGGACTAGCACAGATACGCAGTATTTT. Its amino acids are CASSRTGTSTDTQYF.